This T cell receptor beta chain is drawn from a study of tumor-infiltrating lymphocytes in localized non-small cell lung cancer. Study details: From each patient, both tumor and uninvolved lung, non-adjacent to tumor, were sampled.

Notes on this clone: The antigen is unknown.

Germline V gives CDR1 KGHSH, CDR2 LQKENI. The CDR3 is 15 residues long. Trimming took off 2 bases at V and 1 base at J, with 9 bases between the two ends. Repertoires were generated with immunoSEQ multiplex PCR, while TCRdb's copy carries only in-frame clones and drops some. The data contain 15,000 to 20,000 clones, around 73% of them singletons. Whole-study results and caveats: Tumors had more T cell infiltration than uninvolved lung, per TCRbeta sequencing and CD3 counts. Not all patients were TCR sequenced, owing to tissue quantity.

The sequence derives from a human donor with non-small cell lung cancer. V usage is TRBV18 and J usage is TRBJ2-1; D call uncertain. Sequenced: lung tumor tissue. CDR3 residues: CASSPGETSYNEQFF. The CDR3, as DNA: TGTGCCAGCTCACCAGGAGAGACTTCCTACAATGAGCAGTTCTTC.